One and the same sample provided the 5 T cell receptor beta chains below, sequenced in a study of beta chain features in type 1 diabetes (dated by TCRdb to 2016 to 2019). The library was obtained by the immunoSEQ multiplex PCR assay. All of the isolated RNA was reverse transcribed with the High Capacity cDNA Reverse Transcription Kit, so expressed TCRB transcripts were sequenced. TCRdb carries this immuneACCESS record with in-frame sequences only. Its versions omit some clonotypes, under half of them owing to an unresolved V gene in the studies checked, with the rest unexplained. This sample holds some 330,000 clones; about 11% were observed only once. The ten largest account for roughly 0.014% of the sample. Sequencing input: naive CD4+ T cells from blood. This sample's cell subset or site label indicates: true naive CD4+ T cells. All receptors derive from a woman in her twenties or thirties in good health.

This clone was detected only a few times. The chain employs TRBV9 and TRBJ2-1; 7 bases map to TRBD2. The germline V gene has CDR1 SGDLS and CDR2 YYNGEE. Trimming took 7 bases from V and 6 from J; bases not matched to a gene: 13. The CDR3 totals 15 residues. The CDR3 nucleotides are TGTGCCAGCGCCTGGGCTGCGGGAGTAAGCAATGAGCAGTTCTTC. This encodes CASAWAAGVSNEQFF.

V gene TRBV27 combines with J gene TRBJ1-1, with 9 bases fitting TRBD1. Looked up from germline, CDR1 is MNHEY and CDR2 is SMNVEV (reference sequence). There are 14 residues in the CDR3. Trimming cost V 6 bases and J 6 bases; bases outside gene matches: 8. In DNA form, the CDR3 reads TGTGCCAGCAGCCGGGACAGGGTCGACCCTGAAGCTTTCTTT. It is translated as CASSRDRVDPEAFF.

This chain connects TRBV18 to TRBJ2-1, with D perhaps matching TRBD1 (5 bases). Trimming removed 5 bases at V and 4 bases at J, with 24 bases between. CDR1 KGHSH and CDR2 LQKENI come from the germline V gene. The CDR3 loop spans 18 amino acids. CDR3 in amino acids: CASSEQDLGARIYNEQFF. The CDR3, as DNA: TGTGCCAGCTCAGAACAGGACCTAGGGGCCAGAATATACAATGAGCAGTTCTTC. The full variable domain, rest sourced from reference TRBV18 and TRBJ2-1, is NAGVMQNPRHLVRRRGQEARLRCSPMKGHSHVYWYRQLPEEGLKFMVYLQKENIIDESGMPKERFSAEFPKEGPSILRIQQVVRGDSAAYFCASSEQDLGARIYNEQFFGPGTRLTVL.

The chain combines TRBV6-5 with TRBJ2-7, with 8 bases aligning to TRBD1. The CDR3 covers 15 residues. After removal of 4 bases from V and 4 bases from J, the junction contained 9 bases not matched to a gene. The germline CDR1 and CDR2 sequences are MNHEY and SVGAGI. The DNA for the CDR3 is TGTGCCAGCAGTTTACTCTCGGGACAGGTGTACGAGCAGTACTTC. It translates to CASSLLSGQVYEQYF.

The chain combines TRBV5-1 with TRBJ2-2; 8 bases line up with TRBD1. Losses at the gene ends were 2 bases for V and 3 bases for J; bases not matched to a gene: 3. This CDR3 has 15 amino acids. The germline gives CDR1 SGHRS, CDR2 YFSETQ. The CDR3 protein is CASSFGTGHTGELFF. CDR3 in DNA: TGCGCCAGCAGCTTTGGGACAGGACACACCGGGGAGCTGTTTTTT. The full variable domain, its missing parts supplied by reference TRBV5-1 and TRBJ2-2, is KAGVTQTPRYLIKTRGQQVTLSCSPISGHRSVSWYQQTPGQGLQFLFEYFSETQRNKGNFPGRFSGRQFSNSRSEMNVSTLELGDSALYLCASSFGTGHTGELFFGEGSRLTVL.